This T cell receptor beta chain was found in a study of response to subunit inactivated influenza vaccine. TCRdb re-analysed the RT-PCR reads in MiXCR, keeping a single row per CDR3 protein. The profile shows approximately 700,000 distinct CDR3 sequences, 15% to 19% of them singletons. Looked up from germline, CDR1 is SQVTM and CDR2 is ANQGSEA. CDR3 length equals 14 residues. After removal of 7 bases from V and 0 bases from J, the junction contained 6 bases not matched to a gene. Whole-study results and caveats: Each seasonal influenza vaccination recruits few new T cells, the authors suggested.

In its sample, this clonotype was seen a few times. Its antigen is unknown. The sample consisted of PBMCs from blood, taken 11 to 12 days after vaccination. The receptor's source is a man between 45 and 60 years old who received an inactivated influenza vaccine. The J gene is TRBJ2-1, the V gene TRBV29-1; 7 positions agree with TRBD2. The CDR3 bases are TGCAGCGGGTCTTCGGGGGGCTCCTACAATGAGCAGTTCTTC. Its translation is CSGSSGGSYNEQFF.